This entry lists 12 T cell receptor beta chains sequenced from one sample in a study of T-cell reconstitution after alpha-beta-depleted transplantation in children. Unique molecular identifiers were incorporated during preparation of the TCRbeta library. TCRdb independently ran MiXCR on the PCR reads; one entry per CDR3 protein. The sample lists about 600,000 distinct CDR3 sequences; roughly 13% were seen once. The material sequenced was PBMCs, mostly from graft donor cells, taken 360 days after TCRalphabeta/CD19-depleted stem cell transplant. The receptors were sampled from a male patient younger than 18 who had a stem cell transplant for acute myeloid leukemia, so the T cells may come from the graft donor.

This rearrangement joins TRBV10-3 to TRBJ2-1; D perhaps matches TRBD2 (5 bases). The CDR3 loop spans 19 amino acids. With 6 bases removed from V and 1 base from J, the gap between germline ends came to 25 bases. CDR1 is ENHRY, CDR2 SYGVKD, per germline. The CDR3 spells CAIRESALDPGGSYNEQFF. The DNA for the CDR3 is TGTGCCATCAGGGAGAGTGCCCTGGACCCTGGAGGTTCCTACAATGAGCAGTTCTTC.

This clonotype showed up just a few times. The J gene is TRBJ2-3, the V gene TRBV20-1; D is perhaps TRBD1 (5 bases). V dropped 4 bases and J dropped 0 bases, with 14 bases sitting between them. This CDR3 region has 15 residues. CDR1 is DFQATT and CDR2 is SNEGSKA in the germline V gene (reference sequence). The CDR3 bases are TGCAGTGCTACCAACAGGCGCTCTAGCACAGATACGCAGTATTTT. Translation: CSATNRRSSTDTQYF.

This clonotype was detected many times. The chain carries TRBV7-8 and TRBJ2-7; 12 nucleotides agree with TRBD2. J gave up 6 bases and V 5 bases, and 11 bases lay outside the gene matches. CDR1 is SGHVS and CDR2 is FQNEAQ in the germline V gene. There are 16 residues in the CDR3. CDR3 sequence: CASSPTLAGGPSEQYF. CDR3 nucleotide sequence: TGTGCCAGCAGCCCTACCCTAGCGGGAGGGCCCAGCGAGCAGTACTTC.

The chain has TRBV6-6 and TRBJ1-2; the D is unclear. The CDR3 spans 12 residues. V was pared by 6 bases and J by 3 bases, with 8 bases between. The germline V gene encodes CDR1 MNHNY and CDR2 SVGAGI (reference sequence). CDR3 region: CASRRGDYGYTF. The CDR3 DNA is TGTGCCAGCAGACGGGGAGACTATGGCTACACCTTC.

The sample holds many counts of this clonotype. The CDR3 loop reads CSLRGAGGGETQYF. The CDR3 region has the DNA TGCAGCCTACGGGGAGCGGGAGGGGGTGAGACCCAGTACTTC. The V call is TRBV29-1, the J call TRBJ2-5; TRBD2 matches at 10 bases. The CDR3 runs 14 residues. The J segment lost 5 bases and the V segment lost 8 bases, leaving 11 bases of the junction unmatched. Germline V gives CDR1 SQVTM, CDR2 ANQGSEA.

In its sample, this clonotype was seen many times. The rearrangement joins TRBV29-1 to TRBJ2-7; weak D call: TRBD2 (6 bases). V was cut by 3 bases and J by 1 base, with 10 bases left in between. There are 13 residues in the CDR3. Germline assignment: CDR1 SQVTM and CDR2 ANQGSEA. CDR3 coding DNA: TGCAGCGTTGAGCCGGGACTTTCCTACGAGCAGTACTTC. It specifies CSVEPGLSYEQYF.

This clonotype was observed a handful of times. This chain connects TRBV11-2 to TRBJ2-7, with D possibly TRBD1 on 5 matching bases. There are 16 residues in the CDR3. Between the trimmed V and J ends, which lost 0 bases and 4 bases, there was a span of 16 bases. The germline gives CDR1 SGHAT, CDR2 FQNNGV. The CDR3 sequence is CASSLDLGTGIYEQYF. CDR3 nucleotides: TGTGCCAGCAGCTTAGATCTTGGTACAGGTATTTACGAGCAGTACTTC. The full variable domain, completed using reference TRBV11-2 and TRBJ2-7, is EAGVAQSPRYKIIEKRQSVAFWCNPISGHATLYWYQQILGQGPKLLIQFQNNGVVDDSQLPKDRFSAERLKGVDSTLKIQPAKLEDSAVYLCASSLDLGTGIYEQYFGPGTRLTVT.

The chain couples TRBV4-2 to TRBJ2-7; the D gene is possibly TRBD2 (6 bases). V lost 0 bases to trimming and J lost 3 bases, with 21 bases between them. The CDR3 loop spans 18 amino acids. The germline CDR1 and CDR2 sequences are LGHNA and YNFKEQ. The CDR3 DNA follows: TGTGCCAGCAGCCAAGAGGGGTGGGACTCCTCCTACTACTACGAGCAGTACTTC. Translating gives CASSQEGWDSSYYYEQYF.

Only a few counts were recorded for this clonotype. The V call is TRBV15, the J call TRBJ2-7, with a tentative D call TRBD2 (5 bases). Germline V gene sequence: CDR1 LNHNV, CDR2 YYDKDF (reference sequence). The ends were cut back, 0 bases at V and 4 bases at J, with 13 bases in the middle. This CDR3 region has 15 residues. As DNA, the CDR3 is TGTGCCACCAGCAGAGATACCGGCAGGACTTACGAGCAGTACTTC. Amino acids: CATSRDTGRTYEQYF.

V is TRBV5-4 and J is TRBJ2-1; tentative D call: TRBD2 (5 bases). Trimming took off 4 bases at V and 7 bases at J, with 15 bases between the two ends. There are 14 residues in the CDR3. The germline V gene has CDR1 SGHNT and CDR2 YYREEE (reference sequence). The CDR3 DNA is TGTGCCAGCAGCCACCAAGGGAGTCTAAATGAGCAGTTCTTC. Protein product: CASSHQGSLNEQFF.

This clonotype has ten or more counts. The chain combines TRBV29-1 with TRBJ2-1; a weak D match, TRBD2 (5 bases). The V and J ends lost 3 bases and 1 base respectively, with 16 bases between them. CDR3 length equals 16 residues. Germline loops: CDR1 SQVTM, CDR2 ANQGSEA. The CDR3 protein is CSVEGSEWGSYNEQFF. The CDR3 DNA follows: TGCAGCGTTGAGGGTAGCGAGTGGGGATCCTACAATGAGCAGTTCTTC.

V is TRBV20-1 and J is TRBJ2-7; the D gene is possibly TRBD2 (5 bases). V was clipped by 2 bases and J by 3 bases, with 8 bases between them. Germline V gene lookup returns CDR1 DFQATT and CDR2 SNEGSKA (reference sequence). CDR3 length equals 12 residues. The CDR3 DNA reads TGCAGTGCTAGAAGCACTAGCTACGAGCAGTACTTC. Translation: CSARSTSYEQYF.